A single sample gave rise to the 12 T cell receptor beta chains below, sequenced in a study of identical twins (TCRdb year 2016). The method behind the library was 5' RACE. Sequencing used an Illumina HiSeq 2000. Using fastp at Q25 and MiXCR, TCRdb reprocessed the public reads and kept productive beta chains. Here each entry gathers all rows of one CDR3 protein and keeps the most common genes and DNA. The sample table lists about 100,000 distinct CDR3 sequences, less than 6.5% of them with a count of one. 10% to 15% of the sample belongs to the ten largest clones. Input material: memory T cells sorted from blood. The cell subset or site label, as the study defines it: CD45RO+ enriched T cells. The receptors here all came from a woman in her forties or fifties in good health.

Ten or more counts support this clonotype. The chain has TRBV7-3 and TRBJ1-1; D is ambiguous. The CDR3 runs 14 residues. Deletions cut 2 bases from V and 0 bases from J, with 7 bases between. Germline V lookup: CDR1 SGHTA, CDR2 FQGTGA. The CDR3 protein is CASSLQQMNTEAFF. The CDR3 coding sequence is TGTGCCAGCAGCTTACAGCAGATGAACACTGAAGCTTTCTTT.

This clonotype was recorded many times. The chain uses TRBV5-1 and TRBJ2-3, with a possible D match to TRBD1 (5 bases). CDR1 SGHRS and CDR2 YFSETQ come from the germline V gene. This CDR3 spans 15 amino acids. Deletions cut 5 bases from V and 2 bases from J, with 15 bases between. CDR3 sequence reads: CASRALEGVTDTQYF. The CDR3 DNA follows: TGCGCCAGCAGAGCGCTGGAAGGGGTCACAGATACGCAGTATTTT. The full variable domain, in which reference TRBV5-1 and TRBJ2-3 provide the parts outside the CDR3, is KAGVTQTPRYLIKTRGQQVTLSCSPISGHRSVSWYQQTPGQGLQFLFEYFSETQRNKGNFPGRFSGRQFSNSRSEMNVSTLELGDSALYLCASRALEGVTDTQYFGPGTRLTVL.

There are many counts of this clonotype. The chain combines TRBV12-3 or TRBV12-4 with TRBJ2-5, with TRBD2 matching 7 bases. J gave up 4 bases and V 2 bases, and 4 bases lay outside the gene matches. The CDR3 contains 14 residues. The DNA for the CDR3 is TGTGCCAGCAGTTTATTAGGGAGGGGAGAGACCCAGTACTTC. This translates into CASSLLGRGETQYF.

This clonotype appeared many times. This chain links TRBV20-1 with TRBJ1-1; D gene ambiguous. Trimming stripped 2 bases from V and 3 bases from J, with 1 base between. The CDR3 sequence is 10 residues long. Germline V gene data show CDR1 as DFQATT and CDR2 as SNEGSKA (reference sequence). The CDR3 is CSARYTEAFF. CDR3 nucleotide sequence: TGCAGTGCTAGATACACTGAAGCTTTCTTT.

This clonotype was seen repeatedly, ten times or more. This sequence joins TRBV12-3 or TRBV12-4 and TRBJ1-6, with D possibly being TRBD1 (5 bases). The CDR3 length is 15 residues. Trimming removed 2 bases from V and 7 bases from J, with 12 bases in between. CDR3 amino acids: CASSLFGALNSPLHF. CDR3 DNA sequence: TGTGCCAGCAGTTTATTCGGGGCGTTGAATTCACCCCTCCACTTT.

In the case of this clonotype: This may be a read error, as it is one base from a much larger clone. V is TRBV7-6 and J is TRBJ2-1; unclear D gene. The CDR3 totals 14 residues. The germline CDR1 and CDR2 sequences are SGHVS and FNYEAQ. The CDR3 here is CASSVGLSYNDQFF. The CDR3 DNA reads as TGTGCCAGCTCCGTGGGCCTATCCTACAATGACCAGTTCTTC.

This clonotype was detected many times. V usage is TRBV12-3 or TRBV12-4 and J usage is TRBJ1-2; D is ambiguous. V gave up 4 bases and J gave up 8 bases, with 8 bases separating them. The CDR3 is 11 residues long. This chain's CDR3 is CASSSGGGYTF. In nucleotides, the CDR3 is TGTGCCAGCAGTTCCGGTGGCGGCTACACCTTC.

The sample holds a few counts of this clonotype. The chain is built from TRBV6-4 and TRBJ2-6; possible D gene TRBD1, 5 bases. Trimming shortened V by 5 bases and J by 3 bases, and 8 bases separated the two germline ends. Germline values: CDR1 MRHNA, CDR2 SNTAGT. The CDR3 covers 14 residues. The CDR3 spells CASSKGDGANVLTF. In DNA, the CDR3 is TGTGCCAGCAGTAAAGGGGATGGGGCCAACGTCCTGACTTTC.

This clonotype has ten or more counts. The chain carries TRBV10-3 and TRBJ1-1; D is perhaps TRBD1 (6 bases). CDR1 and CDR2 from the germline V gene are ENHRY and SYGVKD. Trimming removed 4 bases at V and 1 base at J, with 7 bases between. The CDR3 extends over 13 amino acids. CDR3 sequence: CAISGTANTEAFF. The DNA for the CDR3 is TGTGCCATCAGTGGGACAGCGAACACTGAAGCTTTCTTT.

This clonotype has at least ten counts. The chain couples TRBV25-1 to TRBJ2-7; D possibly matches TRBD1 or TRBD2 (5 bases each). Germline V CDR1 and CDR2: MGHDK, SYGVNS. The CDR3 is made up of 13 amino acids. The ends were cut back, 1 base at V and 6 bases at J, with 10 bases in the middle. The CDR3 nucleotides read TGTGCCAGCAGTGAATTGAGGGGCTCCGAGCAGTACTTC. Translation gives CASSELRGSEQYF.

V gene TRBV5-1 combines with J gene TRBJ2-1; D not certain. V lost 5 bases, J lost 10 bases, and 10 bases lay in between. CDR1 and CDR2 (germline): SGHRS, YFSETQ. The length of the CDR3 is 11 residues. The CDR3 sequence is CASREGQEQFF. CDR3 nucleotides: TGCGCCAGCAGGGAAGGGCAGGAGCAGTTCTTC.

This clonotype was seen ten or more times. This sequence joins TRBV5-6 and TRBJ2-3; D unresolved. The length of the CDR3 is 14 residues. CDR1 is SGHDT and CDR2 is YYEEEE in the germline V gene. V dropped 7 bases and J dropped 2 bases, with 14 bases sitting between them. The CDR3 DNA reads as TGTGCCAGCTCAGCTCCCCCCCCCACAGATACGCAGTATTTT. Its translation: CASSAPPPTDTQYF.